The 17 T cell receptor beta chains listed next were all sequenced from one sample in a study of T cell repertoires in cytomegalovirus infection. Their cognate antigens are unknown. TCRdb re-analysed the reads in MiXCR, keeping a single row per CDR3 protein. The repertoire includes hundreds of thousands of distinct CDR3 sequences, roughly 36% of them detected once, and 15% to 20% sits in the top ten. This sample comprised cultured PBMCs, obtained from culture after CMV antigen stimulation. These receptors all come from a human donor in good health (CMV status not recorded). Some clones in this sample may be carry-over from other donors' samples.

This clonotype was seen only a few times. The gene calls are TRBV19 and TRBJ1-2, with a tentative D call TRBD1 (5 bases). Germline values: CDR1 LNHDA, CDR2 SQIVND (reference sequence). The ends were cut back, 3 bases at V and 10 bases at J, with 21 bases in the middle. This CDR3 has 15 amino acids. CDR3 in DNA: TGTGCCAGTAGTATCGCCCTCGGCAGGGAGAGATACTACACCTTC. Protein product: CASSIALGRERYYTF.

This clonotype was recorded at least ten times. The chain recombines TRBV7-6 with TRBJ2-1; TRBD2 matches 10 bases. V shed 5 bases, J shed 2 bases, and the junction held 6 bases outside the gene matches. The CDR3 is 16 amino acids. From germline, CDR1 is SGHVS and CDR2 FNYEAQ. The CDR3 sequence is CASSPTSGGAYNEQFF. The CDR3 coding sequence is TGTGCCAGCAGCCCCACGAGCGGGGGGGCCTACAATGAGCAGTTCTTC.

In this sample, this clonotype turned up many times. The V call is TRBV7-2, the J call TRBJ2-5; D remains unclear. The CDR3 is made up of 14 amino acids. CDR1 is SGHTA and CDR2 is FQGNSA in the germline V gene. The germline V and J ends were trimmed by 0 bases and 5 bases, with 10 bases remaining between them. The CDR3 sequence: CASSLALSAETQYF. The CDR3 DNA reads TGTGCCAGCAGCTTAGCCTTGTCAGCTGAGACCCAGTACTTC.

This clonotype occurred many times. The rearrangement joins TRBV12-3 or TRBV12-4 to TRBJ2-5, with a possible D match to TRBD1 (5 bases). The CDR3 spans 15 residues. Trimming took off 6 bases at V and 2 bases at J, with 16 bases between the two ends. This CDR3 reads CASSQSAGLQETQYF. The CDR3 nucleotides are TGTGCCAGCAGCCAATCGGCAGGGTTACAAGAGACCCAGTACTTC.

This clonotype was recorded a few times. The V and J genes are TRBV24-1 and TRBJ2-1, with TRBD2 matching 8 bases. Germline CDR1 and CDR2: KGHDR and SFDVKD. The ends lost 3 bases at V and 4 bases at J; junction bases unmatched: 4. This CDR3 contains 15 residues. CDR3 residues: CATSDTASGYNEQFF. The CDR3 coding sequence is TGTGCCACCAGTGATACAGCTAGCGGGTACAATGAGCAGTTCTTC.

CDR3 DNA: TGTGCCAGCAGTCAGAGACTAGCGGTTCACAATGAGCAGTTCTTC. It yields the protein CASSQRLAVHNEQFF. The chain combines TRBV27 with TRBJ2-1, with TRBD2 matching 9 bases. Germline V lookup: CDR1 MNHEY, CDR2 SMNVEV (reference sequence). CDR3 length: 15 residues. V lost 5 bases to trimming and J lost 5 bases; unmatched junction nucleotides: 7.

The chain carries TRBV5-4 and TRBJ2-2, with D perhaps matching TRBD1 or TRBD2 (5 bases each). The CDR3 contains 15 residues. Between the trimmed V and J ends, which lost 9 bases and 7 bases, there was a span of 22 bases. Looked up from germline, CDR1 is SGHNT and CDR2 is YYREEE (reference sequence). CDR3: CATSRALGVGGELFF. CDR3 nucleotide sequence: TGTGCCACCTCCCGGGCACTGGGGGTCGGCGGGGAGCTGTTTTTT.

This clonotype was recorded a few times. This CDR3 is CASSQLGGTEAFF. As DNA, the CDR3 is TGTGCCAGCAGCCAACTTGGTGGGACTGAAGCTTTCTTT. V is TRBV7-6 and J is TRBJ1-1; D is ambiguous. V dropped 5 bases and J dropped 5 bases, with 12 bases sitting between them. Germline CDR1 is SGHVS and CDR2 is FNYEAQ. The CDR3 runs to 13 residues.

This clonotype came up a few times. The genes are TRBV4-1 and TRBJ1-5; tentative D call: TRBD1 (6 bases). CDR1 is MGHRA and CDR2 is YSYEKL in the germline V gene. CDR3 size: 16 residues. Trimming pared 2 bases from V and 7 bases from J, leaving 18 bases between. The CDR3 is CASSQFQGGSGQPQHF. The CDR3 DNA reads TGCGCCAGCAGCCAATTCCAAGGGGGTTCGGGGCAGCCCCAGCATTTT.

J is TRBJ1-5 and V is TRBV20-1; 7 bases match TRBD1. Losses at the gene ends were 6 bases for V and 4 bases for J; bases not matched to a gene: 3. Germline V gene lookup returns CDR1 DFQATT and CDR2 SNEGSKA (reference sequence). The CDR3 is 12 residues long. The CDR3 coding sequence is TGCAGTGCCAGGGACAGAAATCAGCCCCAGCATTTT. Translated, it gives CSARDRNQPQHF.

V gene TRBV27 combines with J gene TRBJ1-2, with TRBD1 as a possible D gene (5 bases). CDR3 size: 14 residues. From germline, CDR1 is MNHEY and CDR2 SMNVEV (reference sequence). V was cut by 0 bases and J by 4 bases, with 9 bases left in between. The CDR3 reads CASSLSRGTYGYTF. The DNA for the CDR3 is TGTGCCAGCAGTTTATCGAGAGGGACCTATGGCTACACCTTC.

The rearrangement joins TRBV6-5 to TRBJ2-7, with D perhaps TRBD1 (5 bases). This CDR3 contains 15 residues. Germline lookup yields CDR1 MNHEY and CDR2 SVGAGI. Trimming took off 5 bases at V and 2 bases at J, with 16 bases between the two ends. The CDR3 sequence is CASSKTDDRTYEQYF. The CDR3, as DNA: TGTGCCAGCAGTAAGACAGATGACCGAACCTACGAGCAGTACTTC.

The chain uses TRBV11-2 and TRBJ1-6; no definite D call. CDR1 is SGHAT, CDR2 FQNNGV, per germline. The CDR3 spans 14 residues. V was cut by 4 bases and J by 2 bases, with 6 bases left in between. The CDR3 DNA is TGTGCCAGCAGCTCTCGGGCCTATAATTCACCCCTCCACTTT. Protein sequence: CASSSRAYNSPLHF.

The chain carries TRBV14 and TRBJ2-1; 7 bases agree with TRBD1. CDR3 size: 15 residues. J gave up 4 bases and V 1 base, and 4 bases lay outside the gene matches. Germline values: CDR1 SGHDN, CDR2 FVKESK. CDR3 coding DNA: TGTGCCAGCAGCCAAGGGCTGACAGGGTACAATGAGCAGTTCTTC. Translated, it gives CASSQGLTGYNEQFF.

There are many counts of this clonotype. The chain couples TRBV7-8 to TRBJ1-1, with D unresolved. Between the trimmed V and J ends, which lost 3 bases and 4 bases, there was a span of 12 bases. This CDR3 is 14 amino acids long. Germline CDR1 SGHVS, CDR2 FQNEAQ. CDR3 protein: CASSLERVSTEAFF. CDR3 nucleotides: TGTGCCAGCAGCTTGGAGAGGGTGAGCACTGAAGCTTTCTTT.

The V gene is TRBV6-2 or TRBV6-3, the J gene TRBJ2-7; 8 nucleotides align to TRBD1. V was pared by 2 bases and J by 2 bases, with 11 bases of the junction left unmatched. The germline V gene encodes CDR1 MNHEY and CDR2 SVGEGT. This CDR3 has 17 residues. CDR3 coding DNA: TGTGCCAGCAGTTACAATCAATCAGGGGGACAGGCCTACGAGCAGTACTTC. Its protein product is CASSYNQSGGQAYEQYF.

V and J are TRBV6-1 and TRBJ2-1; possibly TRBD2 for D (5 bases). Trimming stripped 6 bases from V and 8 bases from J, with 8 bases between. The CDR3 has 11 amino acids. Germline V gives CDR1 MNHNS, CDR2 SASEGT. The CDR3 nucleotides read TGTGCCAGCAGGAGGGCGGATGAGCAGTTCTTC. Its protein is CASRRADEQFF.